Described below is a single T cell receptor beta chain sequence and its context. This clonotype came up a few times. Its antigen specificity is not known. No much larger clonotype is one base removed from it; base qualities were not supplied. Taken from cysteine to phenylalanine, the CDR3 has 15 residues. Of the read, only the CDR3 DNA is kept; its 45 bases are in frame from base 1. The germline V gene specifies KGHSH as CDR1 and LQKENI as CDR2. A distance of 20 bases separates the germline ends of V and J, which lose 6 bases and 6 bases respectively. The method was 5' RACE. Sequenced using an Illumina HiSeq 2500. A second roughly 7 to 12 cycle PCR used a sample-barcoded 5' primer and a J-beta primer mix. A unique molecular identifier was introduced onto each TCR beta cDNA molecule by a template-switch 5' adaptor carrying 12 random nucleotides. Each sample yielded at least 2.5 million CDR3-containing paired-end reads. The Mint cDNA synthesis kit, primed by a TRBC-specific oligonucleotide, was used to synthesize first-strand cDNA from all RNA. Following uracil-DNA glycosylase treatment, a first 18-cycle PCR with universal primers M1SS and BC2_uni_R was performed on all cDNA. On the study's bioinformatics: Normalization of each sample was performed by random selection of 1 million high-quality reads, each carrying a distinct molecular identifier. Reads sharing molecular identifiers were discarded rather than binned into consensus sequences. MiTCR, set to a Q25 quality threshold and the strictest error-elimination algorithm, was used for CDR3 identification, clonotype clustering and error correction. A nonparametric unseen species model with Euler transformation was used to estimate lower-bound total TCR beta diversity. In-frame beta chains were kept once TCRdb had trimmed the public reads at Q25 with fastp and called clones with MiXCR. Merged by CDR3 protein, the rows form single entries marked with the most common genes and DNA. TCRdb, not the original authors, processed these V and J calls. The table for this sample lists 550,000 to 600,000 distinct CDR3 sequences; roughly 29% of them were counted only once. The ten most abundant clones make up 18% of the sample.

The sample originates from a study of blood T cells in healthy people across ages (dated by TCRdb to between 2014 and 2017). Regarding the complete study: In model experiments, template switching captured roughly one uniquely barcoded TCR beta cDNA molecule for every two T cells. For two donors (one aged 18 to 29 and one aged 80 or older), the study analyzed two additional independent replicas of 1 million unique cDNA reads from the same blood draw. To track age-related changes in TCR beta repertoire diversity, the study relied on deep sequencing normalized with unique cDNA molecular identifiers. To avoid experimental bias, donors of different ages were distributed randomly across sequencing lanes. Four age groups were formed from the donors: young (average 16 years), middle-aged (approximately 39), aged (62) and long-lived (about 80). Broader findings and caveats from the paper: Conclusive comparison of naive and antigen-experienced compartments was prevented by the profiling of bulk unsorted PBMCs. Compared with the aged group, more naive CD4+ T cells, fewer expanded clones and increased TCR diversity were shown by the long-lived group, suggesting age selection. There was a strong correlation between observed TCR beta diversity and the percentage of naive T cells measured by flow cytometry. The CMV infection status of donors was not known, potentially confounding age-related changes in expanded clonotypes. Estimates of total diversity based on one million sequenced T cells were regarded as lower bounds and as underestimates. Observed TCR beta diversity per million T cells fell roughly linearly with age, and a significant reduction was already apparent by age about 36.

Donors were 39 systemically healthy Caucasian individuals from Russia aged roughly 6 to 95 years. About 10 milliliters of peripheral blood were collected from each donor into EDTA-treated Vacutainer tubes. Ficoll-Paque density-gradient centrifugation was used to isolate PBMCs, with at least 6.5 million per sample. Total RNA was extracted from PBMCs with Trizol reagent, with at least 5 micrograms obtained per sample. For every donor, flow cytometry on a PBMC aliquot measured the percentage of naive CD45RAhigh/CD27high T cells. This chain joins TRBV18 to TRBJ1-2; no D segment can be confidently identified. This TCR was sampled from a woman in her 70s in good health. The material sequenced was blood. The DNA sequence reads TGTGCCAGCTCCCAACCGAGGACCTACCGAGATGGCTACACCTTC. The translation is CASSQPRTYRDGYTF.